The 8 T cell receptor beta chains presented below share a single source sample, sequenced in a study of CD8 T cells in Susac syndrome (dated by TCRdb to the late 2010s). Library preparation used the immunoSEQ multiplex PCR assay. RNA was extracted with the RNeasy kit and roughly 0.5 to 1 ug was reverse transcribed using random hexamers. The raw public reads went through TCRdb reprocessing: fastp at Q25, MiXCR clone calling, in-frame beta chains kept. Each CDR3 protein appears once, grouped with its most common genes and DNA. The sample includes about 29,000 distinct CDR3 sequences, with less than 95% observed a single time. Around 0.27% of the sample rests with the top ten. The sequenced sample consisted of CD8+ T cells from PBMCs. These receptors were obtained from a human donor in good health.

The rearrangement joins TRBV21-1 to TRBJ2-7; the D call of TRBD1 is as the table states it, not checked on the DNA. TRBV21-1 is a known pseudogene. The CDR3 runs to 16 residues. The CDR3 DNA is TGTGCCAGGCTTCCTCGGGTGACAGGCGAATCGAACGAGCAGTACTTC. Residues: CARLPRVTGESNEQYF.

V usage is TRBV18 and J usage is TRBJ1-1; D is possibly TRBD1 (6 bases). The V end lost 3 bases, the J end lost 1 base, and 15 bases lay between the germline ends. Germline lookup yields CDR1 KGHSH and CDR2 LQKENI. This CDR3 is built from 16 residues. The CDR3 DNA reads as TGTGCCAGCTCACCCCTCAGGGACATTTGGAACACTGAAGCTTTCTTT. Translating gives CASSPLRDIWNTEAFF.

The chain is built from TRBV9 and TRBJ2-1; a weak D match, TRBD1 (6 bases). The CDR3 consists of 13 residues. Trimming took 3 bases from V and 4 from J, leaving 8 bases between them. Germline V gene data show CDR1 as SGDLS and CDR2 as YYNGEE. CDR3 nucleotides: TGTGCCAGCAGCGGACAGGAGTACAATGAGCAGTTCTTC. Translated, it gives CASSGQEYNEQFF. Full variable domain (outside the CDR3, taken from reference TRBV9 and TRBJ2-1): DSGVTQTPKHLITATGQRVTLRCSPRSGDLSVYWYQQSLDQGLQFLIQYYNGEERAKGNILERFSAQQFPDLHSELNLSSLELGDSALYFCASSGQEYNEQFFGPGTRLTVL.

The rearrangement joins TRBV7-2 to TRBJ1-4; 8 positions agree with TRBD1. From germline, CDR1 is SGHTA and CDR2 FQGNSA. V shed 8 bases and J 6 bases; nucleotides not matched to a gene: 5. The CDR3 length is 13 residues. The CDR3 nucleotides are TGTGCCAGCTCCCGGACAGGGTATGAAAAACTGTTTTTT. Protein sequence: CASSRTGYEKLFF.

The chain links TRBV12-3 or TRBV12-4 to TRBJ1-4; 9 bases line up with TRBD1. Trimming removed 3 bases from V and 4 bases from J; junction bases left unmatched: 3. CDR3 length equals 15 residues. This chain's CDR3 is CASSFPGQGNEKLFF. In DNA form, the CDR3 reads TGTGCCAGCAGTTTCCCGGGACAGGGTAATGAAAAACTGTTTTTT.

V gene TRBV20-1 combines with J gene TRBJ2-1; D is perhaps TRBD1 (7 bases). Germline V gene lookup returns CDR1 DFQATT and CDR2 SNEGSKA (reference sequence). CDR3 size: 13 residues. Trimming cost V 2 bases and J 16 bases, with 21 bases left between them. The CDR3 DNA reads TGCAGTGCTAGAAAAGCTGGCCAGGGGGGAACCTTCTTC. Its translation is CSARKAGQGGTFF.

The chain joins TRBV5-1 to TRBJ2-2; 8 nucleotides line up with TRBD1. CDR1 is SGHRS and CDR2 is YFSETQ in the germline V gene. There are 15 residues in the CDR3. Trimming at V came to 4 bases and at J to 6 bases, leaving 8 bases not matched to a gene. CDR3 bases: TGCGCCAGCAGCCCGAACGACAGGGGTTCCGGGGAGCTGTTTTTT. This translates into CASSPNDRGSGELFF.

The chain couples TRBV5-6 to TRBJ1-5; D not certain. The CDR3 runs 12 residues. Per germline, CDR1 SGHDT and CDR2 YYEEEE. V was clipped by 5 bases and J by 6 bases, with 9 bases between them. The CDR3 DNA sequence: TGTGCCAGCAGTTCACAGTTTCAGCCCCAGCATTTT. Its protein is CASSSQFQPQHF.